This TCR beta chain was sequenced during a study of post-analysis software for immune sequencing data. Study-level findings and limits: By F measure, samples from a shared preparation batch strongly co-clustered.

Included in the TCR beta cDNA libraries were unique molecular identifiers. TCRdb reprocessed the PCR reads via MiXCR and lists one record per CDR3 protein. The sample has around 500,000 distinct CDR3 sequences; about a third are singletons. Concerning this clonotype: Its specificity is unknown.

This sequence was found in a girl aged 2 to 17 with multiple sclerosis. Sequenced material: blood.

CDR3 sequence reads: CAISGPTGPSYEQYF. The CDR3 nucleotides are TGTGCCATCAGTGGTCCCACCGGTCCCTCCTACGAGCAGTACTTC. The chain has TRBV10-3 and TRBJ2-7, with D uncertain. V lost 4 bases to trimming and J lost 0 bases, with 13 bases between them. This CDR3 is built from 15 residues. Per germline, CDR1 ENHRY and CDR2 SYGVKD.